This T cell receptor (beta chain) appears in the sequencing data of a study of cytomegalovirus exposure and HLA in healthy donors. The PCR made use of 60 Vbeta and 13 Jbeta primers. Clones were read by immunoSEQ multiplex PCR, and TCRdb kept only the in-frame ones, dropping some. The table lists 170,000 or so clones, around three quarters of them singletons, with 4.5% to 6% in the top ten. Likely unrecorded immune exposures existed in these nominally healthy donors. The length of the CDR3 is 12 residues. With V trimmed by 5 bases and J by 4 bases, 3 bases remained unmatched. CDR1 is SQVTM, CDR2 ANQGSEA, per germline. The study's findings and limits: One later analysis reportedly identified an Asian-associated ancestry cluster that showed fewer N-insertions than the roughly 620-donor mean.

Concerning this clone: Its specificity is unknown.

Sequences were obtained from PBMCs. This sequence originates from a man in his forties in good health and CMV-seronegative. The rearrangement links TRBV29-1 to TRBJ1-1; 8 bases align to TRBD1. CDR3 amino acids: CSVHTGGTEAFF. CDR3 nucleotides: TGCAGCGTTCATACAGGGGGCACTGAAGCTTTCTTT.